These 20 T cell receptor beta chains share one sample of origin, sequenced in a study of T cells in women clearing cervical HPV infection. The method was immunoSEQ multiplex PCR; TCRdb's version includes in-frame clones alone and lacks a portion of them. There are fewer than 30,000 clones in the sample, with roughly 6.8% held by the top ten. The material sequenced was blood buffy coat. All receptors derive from a woman between 18 and 75 years old with a cervical HPV16 infection that either progressed to CIN3+ or cleared (not recorded which).

Of note for this clone: Read sequence stops 3 residues before the CDR3 end, and the germline J gene provides the missing end. This chain joins TRBV12-3 or TRBV12-4 and TRBJ1-4, with unresolved D. V was shortened by 2 bases and J by 7 bases, with 11 bases between the two germline ends. There are 14 residues in the CDR3. The CDR3 DNA, read in part, is TGTGCCAGCAGTTTACGGCAGTCGGGTGAAAAA. It specifies CASSLRQSGEK. The complete CDR3 sequence is CASSLRQSGEKLFF.

A remark on this clone: The read is 3 residues too short to cover the CDR3 end, so that end is filled in from the germline J gene. The chain joins TRBV7-9 to TRBJ1-2, with TRBD1 matching 8 bases. The germline CDR1 and CDR2 sequences are SEHNR and FQNEAQ (reference sequence). The CDR3 runs 13 residues. CDR3 sequence reads: CASSLGQAYDYTF. Partial CDR3 DNA: TGTGCCAGCAGCTTGGGACAGGCCTACGAC.

To note about this clone: The CDR3 end is not reached by the read, which stops 3 residues before it; the germline J gene fills it in. The V call is TRBV7-7, the J call TRBJ2-1; a possible D gene is TRBD2 (6 bases). Trimming removed 2 bases from V and 7 bases from J, with 24 bases in between. The CDR3 runs to 18 residues. Germline assignment: CDR1 SSHAT and CDR2 FNYEAQ (reference sequence). CDR3 DNA (partial): TGTGCCAGCAGCTTATTGGGAGGACTGGACGGAGCCGCGAATGAG. Translated: CASSLLGGLDGAANE. From start to end, the CDR3 is CASSLLGGLDGAANEQFF. Variable domain in full (rest from reference TRBV7-7 and TRBJ2-1): GAGVSQSPRYKVTKRGQDVTLRCDPISSHATLYWYQQALGQGPEFLTYFNYEAQPDKSGLPSDRFSAERPEGSISTLTIQRTEQRDSAMYRCASSLLGGLDGAANEQFFGPGTRLTVL.

Remarks on this clone: The read ends 3 residues before the CDR3 terminus; that terminus is restored from the germline J gene. This chain uses TRBV29-1 with TRBJ2-7, with unresolved D. The CDR3 spans 12 residues. CDR1 and CDR2 from the germline V gene are SQVTM and ANQGSEA. V lost 4 bases to trimming and J lost 2 bases, with 9 bases between them. CDR3 amino acids: CSVARNPYEQYF. The sequenced CDR3 bases are TGCAGCGTTGCTAGAAACCCCTACGAG.

To note about this clone: The read gets to within 3 residues of the CDR3 end, and the germline J gene fills in the rest. The gene calls are TRBV5-6 and TRBJ2-3; no definite D call. The CDR3 has 15 amino acids. Germline V gives CDR1 SGHDT, CDR2 YYEEEE. The V end was cut by 0 bases, the J end by 5 bases, with 13 bases between. The sequenced part of the CDR3 DNA is TGTGCCAGCAGCTTGGGGTTGGTCCAGAAAGATACG. Protein product: CASSLGLVQKDT. The whole CDR3 protein reads CASSLGLVQKDTQYF. The full variable domain, its missing parts supplied by reference TRBV5-6 and TRBJ2-3, is DAGVTQSPTHLIKTRGQQVTLRCSPKSGHDTVSWYQQALGQGPQFIFQYYEEEERQRGNFPDRFSGHQFPNYSSELNVNALLLGDSALYLCASSLGLVQKDTQYFGPGTRLTVL.

CDR3 bases read: TGTGCCAGAAGCTTGTTCCACAGGGGAAGGGAAGAGGAAAAA. Its protein product is CARSLFHRGREEEK. The entire CDR3 protein reads CARSLFHRGREEEKLFF. The rearrangement links TRBV5-3 to TRBJ1-4, with 7 positions matching TRBD1. The CDR3 end is not reached by the read, which stops 3 residues before it; the germline J gene fills it in. TRBV5-3 is designated an ORF whose function remains uncertain. The trim removed 1 base at V and 8 bases at J, leaving 14 bases unmatched. The CDR3 runs to 17 residues.

Of note for this clone: The CDR3 is cut off 3 residues early in the read; its end comes from the germline J gene. The chain joins TRBV5-4 to TRBJ2-5, with TRBD1 as a possible D gene (6 bases). Deletions cut 4 bases from V and 3 bases from J, with 13 bases between. This CDR3 spans 14 amino acids. The germline gives CDR1 SGHNT, CDR2 YYREEE (reference sequence). The CDR3 DNA, read in part, is TGTGCCAGCAGCGCGTCAGGGGTCGAAGAGACC. Translating it yields CASSASGVEET. The CDR3 as a whole reads CASSASGVEETQYF.

As concerns this clone: The CDR3 is cut off 3 residues early in the read; its end comes from the germline J gene. The chain links TRBV7-2 to TRBJ2-7; 9 bases map to TRBD2. V was clipped by 5 bases and J by 0 bases; unmatched bases: 5. Germline CDR1 is SGHTA and CDR2 is FQGNSA. This CDR3 contains 15 residues. The CDR3 sequence: CASSPRTSASYEQYF. Incomplete CDR3 DNA: TGTGCCAGCAGCCCGCGGACTAGCGCCTCCTACGAG.

A remark on this clone: The read stops 3 residues short of the end of the CDR3; the missing end is completed from the germline J gene. This chain uses TRBV12-3 or TRBV12-4 with TRBJ2-1; 11 positions match TRBD1. The CDR3 spans 15 residues. V was pared by 1 base and J by 5 bases, with 1 base of the junction left unmatched. CDR3 DNA, as far as it was read: TGTGCCAGCAGTTTAGGGACAGGGGGCCACAATGAG. Protein sequence: CASSLGTGGHNE. The CDR3 in its entirety is CASSLGTGGHNEQFF.

About this clone itself: The read gets to within 3 residues of the CDR3 end, and the germline J gene fills in the rest. This rearrangement joins TRBV5-1 to TRBJ2-1, with D perhaps matching TRBD1 (7 bases). Trimming pared 4 bases from V and 4 bases from J, leaving 21 bases between. The CDR3 runs to 17 residues. From germline, CDR1 is SGHRS and CDR2 YFSETQ. The DNA read from the CDR3 is TGCGCCAGCAGCCCCACTGGAGGGGACAGTATATACAATGAG. It specifies CASSPTGGDSIYNE. From start to end, the CDR3 is CASSPTGGDSIYNEQFF.

As concerns this clone: Read data end 3 residues before the CDR3 end; the end is taken from the germline J gene. This sequence joins TRBV19 and TRBJ2-7; D possibly corresponds to TRBD2 (6 bases). This CDR3 region has 14 residues. CDR1 LNHDA and CDR2 SQIVND come from the germline V gene (reference sequence). V lost 10 bases to trimming and J lost 6 bases, with 22 bases between them. CDR3 DNA, as far as it was read: TGTGCCACCAGACGGGGGAGCACCTCAAGCGAG. It encodes CATRRGSTSSE. The CDR3 in full is CATRRGSTSSEQYF.

The sequenced part of the CDR3 DNA is TGTGCCAGCAGGCAGAGGGCTGCTAATGAAAAA. This codes for CASRQRAANEK. The complete CDR3 reads CASRQRAANEKLFF. This chain joins TRBV2 and TRBJ1-4; D not certain. The read finishes 3 residues shy of the CDR3 end, and the germline J gene is used to complete it. The CDR3 has 14 residues. Germline lookup yields CDR1 SNHLY and CDR2 FYNNEI. V lost 6 bases and J 3 bases, leaving 11 bases between the germline ends.

A word on this clone: The observed sequence ends 3 residues before the CDR3 terminus, with the missing tail filled in from the germline J gene. Other DNA sequences within the sample encode an identical CDR3. The chain uses TRBV18 and TRBJ2-4; D gene unclear. The V end was cut by 0 bases, the J end by 0 bases, with 12 bases between. The CDR3 extends over 17 amino acids. Germline CDR1 is KGHSH and CDR2 is LQKENI. CDR3 residues: CASSPPSTYIAKNIQYF. Partial CDR3 DNA: TGTGCCAGCTCACCACCTTCAACCTATATAGCCAAAAACATT.

Notes on this clone: From the germline J gene comes the end of the CDR3, since the read stops 3 residues before it. This chain links TRBV20-1 with TRBJ1-3, with D possibly TRBD1 on 6 matching bases. The CDR3 is made up of 13 amino acids. Germline CDR1 is DFQATT and CDR2 is SNEGSKA (reference sequence). V was pared by 2 bases and J by 4 bases, with 9 bases between. The CDR3: CSARTGGGNTIYF. The DNA read from the CDR3 is TGCAGTGCTAGAACGGGGGGCGGAAACACC.

Comment on this clone: The CDR3 extends 3 residues past the end of the read, so its final part is completed from the germline J gene. V is TRBV23-1 and J is TRBJ1-1; D is perhaps TRBD1 (6 bases). TRBV23-1 has ORF status, its function being uncertain. Trimming took 0 bases from V and 5 from J, leaving 16 bases between them. The CDR3 consists of 16 residues. The CDR3 bases that were read are TGCGCCAGCAGTCAATCAGGGGACACCTTGGGGACTGAA. Amino acid sequence: CASSQSGDTLGTE. The entire CDR3 protein reads CASSQSGDTLGTEAFF.

CDR3 sequence reads: CASSTGNTEAFF. CDR3 DNA, as far as it was read: TGTGCCAGCTCAACGGGGAACACTGAA. V gene TRBV19 combines with J gene TRBJ1-1; D is unresolved. Read data end 3 residues before the CDR3 end; the end is taken from the germline J gene. Germline V gene sequence: CDR1 LNHDA, CDR2 SQIVND (reference sequence). CDR3 length: 12 amino acids. The V and J ends lost 9 bases and 1 base respectively, with 9 bases between them.

In the case of this clone: Coverage ceases 3 residues before the CDR3 finishes, and the germline J gene fills in the end. The chain uses TRBV19 and TRBJ2-1; tentatively, D is TRBD1 (6 bases). The CDR3 sequence is 15 residues long. Germline CDR1 is LNHDA and CDR2 is SQIVND (reference sequence). Trimming left V 3 bases short and J 3 bases short, with 12 bases between. CDR3 loop: CASSMEMTGYNEQFF. Partial CDR3 DNA: TGTGCCAGTAGTATGGAAATGACAGGCTACAATGAG.

Regarding this clone: The read gets to within 3 residues of the CDR3 end, and the germline J gene fills in the rest. The V gene is TRBV5-1, the J gene TRBJ2-3; 11 bases map to TRBD2. CDR1 and CDR2 from the germline V gene are SGHRS and YFSETQ. The CDR3 spans 17 residues. The DNA read from the CDR3 is TGCGCCAGCAGCTTGATTCCTAGCGGGAGGTACGGAGAGACG. Amino acids: CASSLIPSGRYGET. The entire CDR3 sequence reads CASSLIPSGRYGETQYF.

In regard to this clone: The DNA ends 3 residues before the CDR3 does, and the rest of the CDR3 is filled in from the germline J gene. The chain links TRBV12-3 or TRBV12-4 to TRBJ2-5; no reliable D call. V lost 4 bases and J lost 5, with 8 bases in between. The CDR3 is 12 residues long. CDR3 DNA (partial): TGTGCCAGCAGTTCAGCGTCGGAGACC. Translating it yields CASSSASET. The complete CDR3 reads CASSSASETQYF.

With regard to this clone: The read stops 3 residues short of the end of the CDR3; the missing end is completed from the germline J gene. The V call is TRBV11-2, the J call TRBJ2-1; a weak D match, TRBD1 (6 bases). V lost 3 bases, J lost 5 bases, and 11 bases lay in between. Germline V gives CDR1 SGHAT, CDR2 FQNNGV. The CDR3 sequence is 14 residues long. CDR3 bases read: TGTGCCAGCAGCTTTAACAGGGCCGACAATGAG. Protein sequence: CASSFNRADNE. From start to end, the CDR3 is CASSFNRADNEQFF.